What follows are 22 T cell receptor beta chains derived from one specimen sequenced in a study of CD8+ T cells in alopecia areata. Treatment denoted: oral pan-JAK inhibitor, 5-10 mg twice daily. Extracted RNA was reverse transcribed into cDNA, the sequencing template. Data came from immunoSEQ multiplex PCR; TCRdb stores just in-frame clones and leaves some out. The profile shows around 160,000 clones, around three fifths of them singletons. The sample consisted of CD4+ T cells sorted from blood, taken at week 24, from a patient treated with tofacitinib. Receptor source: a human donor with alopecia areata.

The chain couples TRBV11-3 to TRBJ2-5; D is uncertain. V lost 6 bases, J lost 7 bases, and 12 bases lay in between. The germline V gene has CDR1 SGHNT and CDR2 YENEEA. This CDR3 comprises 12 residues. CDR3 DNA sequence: TGTGCCAGCAGTTCTACCACGGGGACCCAGTACTTC. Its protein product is CASSSTTGTQYF.

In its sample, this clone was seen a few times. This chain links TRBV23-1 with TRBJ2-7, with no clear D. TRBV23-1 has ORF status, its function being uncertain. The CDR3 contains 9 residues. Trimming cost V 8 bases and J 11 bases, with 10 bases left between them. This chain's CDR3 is CASPSTEYF. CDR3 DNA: TGCGCCAGCCCCTCTACGGAGTACTTC.

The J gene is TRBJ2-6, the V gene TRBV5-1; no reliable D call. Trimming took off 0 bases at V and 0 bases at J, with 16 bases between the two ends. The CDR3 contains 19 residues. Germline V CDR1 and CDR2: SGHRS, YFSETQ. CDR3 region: CASSLVSIVGNSGANVLTF. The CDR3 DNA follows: TGCGCCAGCAGCTTGGTGTCGATTGTGGGGAACTCTGGGGCCAACGTCCTGACTTTC. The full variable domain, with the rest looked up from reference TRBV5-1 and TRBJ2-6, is KAGVTQTPRYLIKTRGQQVTLSCSPISGHRSVSWYQQTPGQGLQFLFEYFSETQRNKGNFPGRFSGRQFSNSRSEMNVSTLELGDSALYLCASSLVSIVGNSGANVLTFGAGSRLTVL.

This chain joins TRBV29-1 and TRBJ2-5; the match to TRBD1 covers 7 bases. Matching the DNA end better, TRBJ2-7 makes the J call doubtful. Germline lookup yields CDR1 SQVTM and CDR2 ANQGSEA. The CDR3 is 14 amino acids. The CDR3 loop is CSVRPGGYSYEQYF. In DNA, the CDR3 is TGCAGCGTTAGGCCAGGGGGTTATTCCTACGAGCAGTACTTC.

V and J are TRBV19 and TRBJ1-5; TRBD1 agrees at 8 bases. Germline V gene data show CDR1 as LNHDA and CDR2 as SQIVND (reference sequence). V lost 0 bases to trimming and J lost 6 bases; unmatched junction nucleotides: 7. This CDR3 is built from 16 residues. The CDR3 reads CASSIDKGQATQPQHF. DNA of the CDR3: TGTGCCAGTAGTATAGATAAGGGACAGGCCACTCAGCCCCAGCATTTT.

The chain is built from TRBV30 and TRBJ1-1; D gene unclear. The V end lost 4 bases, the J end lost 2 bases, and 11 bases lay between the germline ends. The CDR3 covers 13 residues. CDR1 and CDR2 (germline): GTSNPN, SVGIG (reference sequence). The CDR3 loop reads CAWTKTRNTEAFF. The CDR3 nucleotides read TGTGCCTGGACTAAGACCCGAAACACTGAAGCTTTCTTT. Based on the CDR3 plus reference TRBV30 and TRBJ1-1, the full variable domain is SQTIHQWPATLVQPVGSPLSLECTVEGTSNPNLYWYRQAAGRGLQLLFYSVGIGQISSEVPQNLSASRPQDRQFILSSKKLLLSDSGFYLCAWTKTRNTEAFFGQGTRLTVV.

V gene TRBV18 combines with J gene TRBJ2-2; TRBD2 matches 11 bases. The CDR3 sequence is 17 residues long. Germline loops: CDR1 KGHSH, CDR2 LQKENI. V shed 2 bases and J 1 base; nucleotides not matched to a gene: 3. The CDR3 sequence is CASSPGTSGLNTGELFF. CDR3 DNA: TGTGCCAGCTCACCAGGGACTAGCGGATTGAACACCGGGGAGCTGTTTTTT.

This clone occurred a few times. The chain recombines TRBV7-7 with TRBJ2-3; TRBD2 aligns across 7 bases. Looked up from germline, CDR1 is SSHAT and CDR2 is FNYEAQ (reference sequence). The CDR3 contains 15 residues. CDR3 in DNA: TGTGCTAGCTCCCCGGTCGGGGGGAGAACAGATACGCAGTATTTT. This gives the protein CASSPVGGRTDTQYF.

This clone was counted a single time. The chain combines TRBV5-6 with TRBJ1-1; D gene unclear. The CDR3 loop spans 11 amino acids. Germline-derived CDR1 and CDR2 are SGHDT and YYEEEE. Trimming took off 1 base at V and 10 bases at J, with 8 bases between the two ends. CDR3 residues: CASSLNELAFF. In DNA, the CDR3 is TGTGCCAGCAGCTTGAACGAACTAGCTTTCTTT.

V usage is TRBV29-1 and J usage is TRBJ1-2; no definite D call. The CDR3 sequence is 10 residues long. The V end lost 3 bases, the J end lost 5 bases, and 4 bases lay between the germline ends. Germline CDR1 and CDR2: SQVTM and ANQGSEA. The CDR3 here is CSVETYGYTF. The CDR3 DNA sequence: TGCAGCGTTGAGACATATGGCTACACCTTC.

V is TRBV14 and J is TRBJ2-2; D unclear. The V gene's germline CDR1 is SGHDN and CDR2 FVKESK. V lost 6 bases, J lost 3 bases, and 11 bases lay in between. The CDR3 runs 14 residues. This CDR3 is CASRHWADTGELFF. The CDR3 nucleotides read TGTGCCAGCAGGCATTGGGCTGACACCGGGGAGCTGTTTTTT.

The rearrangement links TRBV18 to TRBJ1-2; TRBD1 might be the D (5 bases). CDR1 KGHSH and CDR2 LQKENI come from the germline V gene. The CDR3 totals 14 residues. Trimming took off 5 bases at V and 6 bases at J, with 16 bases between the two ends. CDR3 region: CASSSTQGVDGYTF. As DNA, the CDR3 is TGTGCCAGCTCATCCACACAAGGGGTTGATGGCTACACCTTC.

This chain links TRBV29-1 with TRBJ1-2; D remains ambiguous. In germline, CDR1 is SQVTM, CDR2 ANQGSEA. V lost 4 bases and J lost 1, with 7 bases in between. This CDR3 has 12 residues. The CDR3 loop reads CSVGDFNYGYTF. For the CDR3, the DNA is TGCAGCGTTGGGGATTTTAACTATGGCTACACCTTC.

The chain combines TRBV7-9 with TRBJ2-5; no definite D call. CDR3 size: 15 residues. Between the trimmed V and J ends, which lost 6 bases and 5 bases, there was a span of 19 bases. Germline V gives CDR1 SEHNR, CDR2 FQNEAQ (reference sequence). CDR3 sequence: CASSPGARSSETQYF. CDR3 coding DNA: TGTGCCAGCAGTCCAGGCGCCCGGAGTTCGGAGACCCAGTACTTC.

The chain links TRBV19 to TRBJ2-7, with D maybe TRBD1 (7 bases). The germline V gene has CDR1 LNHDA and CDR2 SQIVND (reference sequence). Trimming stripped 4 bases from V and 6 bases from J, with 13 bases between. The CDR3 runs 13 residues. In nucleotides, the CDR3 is TGTGCCAGTAGTACGCAGGGGGGAGGCGAGCAGTACTTC. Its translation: CASSTQGGGEQYF.

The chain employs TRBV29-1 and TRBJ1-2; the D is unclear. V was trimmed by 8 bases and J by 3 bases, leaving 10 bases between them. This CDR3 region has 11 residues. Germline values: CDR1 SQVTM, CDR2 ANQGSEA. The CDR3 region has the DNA TGCAGCTCGGGCGGAGACTATGGCTACACCTTC. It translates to CSSGGDYGYTF.

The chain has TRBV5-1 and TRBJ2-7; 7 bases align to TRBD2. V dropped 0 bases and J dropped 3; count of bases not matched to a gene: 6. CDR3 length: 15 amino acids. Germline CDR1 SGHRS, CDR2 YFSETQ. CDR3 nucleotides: TGCGCCAGCAGCTTGGTAGCTAGCGGAGGCTACGAGCAGTACTTC. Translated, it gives CASSLVASGGYEQYF.

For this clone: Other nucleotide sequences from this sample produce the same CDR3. For the CDR3, the DNA is TGTGCCAGCAGCTTACAGGGGAACACTGAAGCTTTCTTT. Protein sequence: CASSLQGNTEAFF. The chain is built from TRBV7-9 and TRBJ1-1; possibly TRBD1 for D (5 bases). Germline loops: CDR1 SEHNR, CDR2 FQNEAQ (reference sequence). The CDR3 extends over 13 amino acids. Between the trimmed V and J ends, which lost 2 bases and 1 base, there was a span of 5 bases.

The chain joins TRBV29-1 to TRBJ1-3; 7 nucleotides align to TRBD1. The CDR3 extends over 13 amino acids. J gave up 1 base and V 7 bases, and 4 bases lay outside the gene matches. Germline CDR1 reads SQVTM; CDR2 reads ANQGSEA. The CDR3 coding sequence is TGCAGCGGTAAACAGGGGTCTGGAAACACCATATATTTT. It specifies CSGKQGSGNTIYF.

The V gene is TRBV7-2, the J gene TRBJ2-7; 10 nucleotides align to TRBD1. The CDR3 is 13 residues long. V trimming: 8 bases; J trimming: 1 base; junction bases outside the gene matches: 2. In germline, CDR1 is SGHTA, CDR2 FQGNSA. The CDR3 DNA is TGTGCCAGCCGGACAGGGGGTTCCTACGAGCAGTACTTC. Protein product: CASRTGGSYEQYF.

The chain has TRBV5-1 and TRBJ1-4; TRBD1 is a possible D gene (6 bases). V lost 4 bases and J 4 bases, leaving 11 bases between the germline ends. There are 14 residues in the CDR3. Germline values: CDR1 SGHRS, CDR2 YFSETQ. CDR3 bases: TGCGCCAGCAGCCCAGGACAGTTTAATGAAAAACTGTTTTTT. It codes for CASSPGQFNEKLFF. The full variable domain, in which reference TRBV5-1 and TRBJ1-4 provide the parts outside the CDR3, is KAGVTQTPRYLIKTRGQQVTLSCSPISGHRSVSWYQQTPGQGLQFLFEYFSETQRNKGNFPGRFSGRQFSNSRSEMNVSTLELGDSALYLCASSPGQFNEKLFFGSGTQLSVL.

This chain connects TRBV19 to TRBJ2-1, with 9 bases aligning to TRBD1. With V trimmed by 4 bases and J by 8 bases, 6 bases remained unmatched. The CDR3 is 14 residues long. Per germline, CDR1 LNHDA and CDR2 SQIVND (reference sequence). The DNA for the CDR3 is TGTGCCAGTAGTACGGGACAGGGACCCCATGAGCAGTTCTTC. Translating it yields CASSTGQGPHEQFF.